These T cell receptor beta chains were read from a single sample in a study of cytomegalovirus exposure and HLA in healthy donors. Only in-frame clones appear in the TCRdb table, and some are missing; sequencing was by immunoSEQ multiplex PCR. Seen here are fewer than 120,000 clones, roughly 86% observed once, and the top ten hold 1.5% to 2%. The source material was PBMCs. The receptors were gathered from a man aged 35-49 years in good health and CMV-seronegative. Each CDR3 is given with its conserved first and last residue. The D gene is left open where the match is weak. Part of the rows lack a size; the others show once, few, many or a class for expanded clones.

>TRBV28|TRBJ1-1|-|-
TGTGCCAGCAGCCTAACGTTCCTGAACACTGAAGCTTTCTTT
CASSLTFLNTEAFF
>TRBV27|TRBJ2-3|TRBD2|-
TGTGCCAGCAGTTTTCGGGGGGGCCTGACGGGTACGCAGTATTTT
CASSFRGGLTGTQYF
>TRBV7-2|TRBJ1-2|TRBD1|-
TGTGCCAGCAGCGAACCCGGGACAGGGATAGTCGGCTACACCTTC
CASSEPGTGIVGYTF
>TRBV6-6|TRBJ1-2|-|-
TGTGCCAGCAGTTTCGAGGGGGTCGTCTACACCTTC
CASSFEGVVYTF
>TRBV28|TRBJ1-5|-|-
TGTGCCAGCAGACAGGATCCAAATCAGCCCCAGCATTTT
CASRQDPNQPQHF
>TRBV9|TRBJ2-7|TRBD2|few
TGTGCCAGCAGCGTAGGGGAGGGGTCCTACGAGCAGTACTTC
CASSVGEGSYEQYF
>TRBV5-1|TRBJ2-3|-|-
TGCGCCAGCAGCTTAGAAGTGCCTAATACGCAGTATTTT
CASSLEVPNTQYF
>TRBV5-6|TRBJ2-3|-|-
TGTGCCAGCAGCTTGCCCGGGAGCCTGGATACGCAGTATTTT
CASSLPGSLDTQYF
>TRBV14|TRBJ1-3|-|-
TGTGCCAGCAGCCAGCAGGGGAGAAAGGAAAACACCATATATTTT
CASSQQGRKENTIYF
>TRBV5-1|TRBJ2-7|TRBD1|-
TGCGCCAGCAGCATACAGGGGACGGACGAGCAGTACTTC
CASSIQGTDEQYF
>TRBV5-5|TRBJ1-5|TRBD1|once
TGTGCCAGCAGCCCCGGGACAGGGGGCAATCAGCCCCAGCATTTT
CASSPGTGGNQPQHF
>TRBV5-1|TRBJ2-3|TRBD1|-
TGCGCCAGCTGGAGGGACAGGGGGTTTGGAGATACGCAGTATTTT
CASWRDRGFGDTQYF
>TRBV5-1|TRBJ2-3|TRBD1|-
TGCGCCAGCAGCTTACCGACAGGGGAGGTCACAGATACGCAGTATTTT
CASSLPTGEVTDTQYF
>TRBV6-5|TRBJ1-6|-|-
TGTGCCAGCAGTTTCCTCAATACCCGGTCACCCCTCCACTTT
CASSFLNTRSPLHF
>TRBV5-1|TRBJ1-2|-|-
TGCGCCAGCAGCTTGCAGGGCGAGCGTGGCTACACCTTC
CASSLQGERGYTF